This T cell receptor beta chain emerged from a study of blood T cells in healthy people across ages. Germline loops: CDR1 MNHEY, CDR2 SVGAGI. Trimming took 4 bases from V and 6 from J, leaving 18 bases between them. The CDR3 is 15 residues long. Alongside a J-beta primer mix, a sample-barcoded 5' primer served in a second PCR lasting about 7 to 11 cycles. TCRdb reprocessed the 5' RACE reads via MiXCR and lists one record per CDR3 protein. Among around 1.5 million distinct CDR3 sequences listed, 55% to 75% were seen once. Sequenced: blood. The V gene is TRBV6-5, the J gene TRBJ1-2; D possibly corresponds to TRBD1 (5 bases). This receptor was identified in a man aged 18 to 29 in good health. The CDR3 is CASSSLRAGHDGYTF. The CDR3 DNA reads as TGTGCCAGCAGTTCCCTACGCGCAGGGCATGATGGCTACACCTTC.